The 20 T cell receptor beta chains below come from one sample, sequenced in a study of technical replicates of blood from several donors listed by TCRdb under 2017. Libraries came from the immunoSEQ multiplex PCR assay. Held by TCRdb, this immuneACCESS table contains in-frame sequences only and omits some clones. Under half of the omission traces to an unresolved V gene where checked; the cause of the rest is unknown. This sample comprises 95,000 or so clones, about 95% of them detected only once. Around 0.3% of the sample comes from the top ten. The sequenced material came from T cells isolated from PBMCs. The receptors shown here come from a human donor in good health.

This chain uses TRBV7-9 with TRBJ1-2, with D perhaps TRBD1 (5 bases). The CDR3 runs to 14 residues. The V end was cut by 5 bases, the J end by 2 bases, with 12 bases between. The germline V gene has CDR1 SEHNR and CDR2 FQNEAQ (reference sequence). DNA for the CDR3: TGTGCCAGCAGCGTGGGGGGGTCCAACTATGGCTACACCTTC. Translated: CASSVGGSNYGYTF.

The gene calls are TRBV28 and TRBJ1-1, with D possibly matching TRBD1 (5 bases). The CDR3 consists of 16 residues. CDR1 is MDHEN and CDR2 is SYDVKM in the germline V gene. V lost 4 bases, J lost 0 bases, and 15 bases lay in between. In nucleotides, the CDR3 is TGTGCCAGCAGTTCCCCCGAGACAGCAATGAACACTGAAGCTTTCTTT. Residues: CASSSPETAMNTEAFF.

This clone turned up a few times. The chain links TRBV19 to TRBJ1-5; TRBD1 matches at 7 bases. The V segment lost 6 bases and the J segment 0 bases; nucleotides outside the gene matches: 2. This CDR3 comprises 14 residues. Germline assignment: CDR1 LNHDA and CDR2 SQIVND (reference sequence). This CDR3 is CASRGQYSNQPQHF. CDR3 in DNA: TGTGCCAGTAGGGGACAGTATAGCAATCAGCCCCAGCATTTT.

A note on this clone: Different DNA sequences within this sample yield the same CDR3. The gene calls are TRBV7-9 and TRBJ1-1; D is uncertain. Germline CDR1 reads SEHNR; CDR2 reads FQNEAQ (reference sequence). The ends were cut back, 2 bases at V and 0 bases at J, with 4 bases in the middle. The CDR3 spans 13 residues. The CDR3, as DNA: TGTGCCAGCAGCTTATCAGTGAACACTGAAGCTTTCTTT. It encodes CASSLSVNTEAFF.

The CDR3 sequence: CASSLAGTAYEQYF. The CDR3 region has the DNA TGCGCCAGCAGCTTGGCCGGGACAGCCTACGAGCAGTACTTC. V gene TRBV5-1 combines with J gene TRBJ2-7; TRBD1 aligns across 7 bases. Germline CDR1 is SGHRS and CDR2 is YFSETQ. Germline trimming cut 0 bases from V and 2 bases from J; bases unmatched to any gene: 2. The CDR3 contains 14 residues.

This sequence joins TRBV7-9 and TRBJ2-7; tentatively, D is TRBD2 (5 bases). Trimming removed 1 base from V and 7 bases from J, with 8 bases in between. Germline-derived CDR1 and CDR2 are SEHNR and FQNEAQ (reference sequence). The CDR3 contains 12 residues. The CDR3: CASSLGSGEQYF. CDR3 nucleotides: TGTGCCAGCAGCTTAGGGTCGGGAGAGCAGTACTTC.

The gene calls are TRBV6-5 and TRBJ2-7; D is unclear. This CDR3 region has 13 residues. V gave up 0 bases and J gave up 3 bases, with 6 bases separating them. CDR1 and CDR2 (germline): MNHEY, SVGAGI. The CDR3 is CASSYSPLYEQYF. The CDR3 coding sequence is TGTGCCAGCAGTTACTCCCCCCTCTACGAGCAGTACTTC.

The genes are TRBV7-2 and TRBJ2-7; TRBD2 matches 8 bases. Germline V gene data show CDR1 as SGHTA and CDR2 as FQGNSA. The CDR3 length is 18 residues. The V and J ends lost 1 base and 7 bases, in that order; junction bases with no gene match: 18. In DNA, the CDR3 is TGTGCCAGCAGCTTAGGGCTATGGACCAGCGGGAGAGTACCGGAGCAGTACTTC. This gives the protein CASSLGLWTSGRVPEQYF.

This clone appeared once. This chain uses TRBV9 with TRBJ2-1; D is perhaps TRBD2 (6 bases). This CDR3 has 14 residues. Germline V CDR1 and CDR2: SGDLS, YYNGEE. The V and J ends lost 4 bases and 5 bases respectively, with 13 bases between them. The CDR3 region is CASSHRDSNNEQFF. Here the CDR3 DNA reads TGTGCCAGCAGCCACCGGGACTCGAACAATGAGCAGTTCTTC.

Here the CDR3 DNA reads TGTGCCAGCAGCTTAGCTGGGACAGGGATTAGTAAGCAGTTCTTC. Encoded protein: CASSLAGTGISKQFF. This sequence joins TRBV7-7 and TRBJ2-1; 9 bases are a match to TRBD1. V trimming: 0 bases; J trimming: 11 bases; junction bases outside the gene matches: 8. Per germline, CDR1 SSHAT and CDR2 FNYEAQ (reference sequence). The CDR3 totals 15 residues.

This chain uses TRBV4-1 with TRBJ2-7; D perhaps matches TRBD2 (5 bases). Germline V lookup: CDR1 MGHRA, CDR2 YSYEKL. The germline V and J ends were trimmed by 1 base and 6 bases, with 10 bases remaining between them. The CDR3 has 13 amino acids. CDR3 DNA: TGCGCCAGCAGCCAAGTCCGGGGATCCGAGCAGTACTTC. As protein: CASSQVRGSEQYF.

The V gene is TRBV11-2, the J gene TRBJ2-7, with no clear D. The CDR3 loop spans 13 amino acids. In germline, CDR1 is SGHAT, CDR2 FQNNGV. Trimming removed 5 bases at V and 2 bases at J, with 10 bases between. In DNA, the CDR3 is TGTGCCAGCAGCCCGAAATACACCTACGAGCAGTACTTC. Residues: CASSPKYTYEQYF.

J is TRBJ1-1 and V is TRBV10-2; weak D call: TRBD1 (5 bases). From germline, CDR1 is WSHSY and CDR2 SAAADI. The CDR3 is made up of 15 amino acids. With 5 bases removed from V and 6 bases from J, the gap between germline ends came to 19 bases. CDR3 sequence (DNA): TGCGCCAGCAGTTGGAGGGAGGGGTTAAGGGCTGAAGCTTTCTTT. Translation: CASSWREGLRAEAFF.

This clone is a singleton in its sample. The chain uses TRBV9 and TRBJ2-1; no definite D call. Germline loops: CDR1 SGDLS, CDR2 YYNGEE. The CDR3 is made up of 16 amino acids. V lost 0 bases to trimming and J lost 10 bases, with 20 bases between them. In DNA form, the CDR3 reads TGTGCCAGCAGCGTAGTTAGCACAAGAATCACCCCGGAGCAGTTCTTC. Its protein is CASSVVSTRITPEQFF.

The chain links TRBV7-2 to TRBJ2-1, with D possibly being TRBD2 (6 bases). This CDR3 comprises 14 residues. Germline values: CDR1 SGHTA, CDR2 FQGNSA. The V and J ends lost 1 base and 4 bases respectively, with 8 bases between them. The CDR3 nucleotides read TGTGCCAGCAGCTTAGAACGGGAGTACAATGAGCAGTTCTTC. This codes for CASSLEREYNEQFF.

The chain has TRBV7-3 and TRBJ2-7; D unclear. V was shortened by 5 bases and J by 5 bases, with 10 bases between the two germline ends. The CDR3 runs 12 residues. Germline CDR1 SGHTA, CDR2 FQGTGA. Here the CDR3 reads CASSPGGDEQYF. The DNA of the CDR3 is TGTGCCAGCAGCCCCGGCGGCGACGAGCAGTACTTC.

This chain connects TRBV5-6 to TRBJ1-1; 7 nucleotides line up with TRBD1. The CDR3 totals 15 residues. V gave up 3 bases and J gave up 3 bases; unmatched junction bases: 8. Germline V lookup: CDR1 SGHDT, CDR2 YYEEEE. CDR3 in amino acids: CASSSLDRRDTEAFF. CDR3 nucleotide sequence: TGTGCCAGCAGCTCCTTGGACAGGAGAGACACTGAAGCTTTCTTT. Full variable domain (rest looked up from reference TRBV5-6 and TRBJ1-1): DAGVTQSPTHLIKTRGQQVTLRCSPKSGHDTVSWYQQALGQGPQFIFQYYEEEERQRGNFPDRFSGHQFPNYSSELNVNALLLGDSALYLCASSSLDRRDTEAFFGQGTRLTVV.

V and J are TRBV5-1 and TRBJ1-4; no reliable D call. The V gene's germline CDR1 is SGHRS and CDR2 YFSETQ. V lost 2 bases to trimming and J lost 3 bases, with 5 bases between them. The CDR3 consists of 13 residues. The chain's CDR3 is CASSLRANEKLFF. CDR3 coding DNA: TGCGCCAGCAGCTTACGGGCTAATGAAAAACTGTTTTTT.

As to this clone: Germline and junction disagree at one end, which may indicate a read error. The gene calls are TRBV30 and TRBJ1-1; weak D call: TRBD1 (6 bases). There are 11 residues in the CDR3. Germline V gene sequence: CDR1 GTSNPN, CDR2 SVGIG (reference sequence). CDR3 in amino acids: CAWSATQGLLF. As DNA, the CDR3 is TGTGCCTGGAGTGCCACTCAGGGGCTACTATTT.

The gene calls are TRBV7-8 and TRBJ1-5, with a possible D match to TRBD1 (6 bases). V lost 2 bases and J 0 bases, leaving 17 bases between the germline ends. CDR1 and CDR2 (germline): SGHVS, FQNEAQ. The CDR3 covers 18 residues. The CDR3 protein is CASSLSAGGIYSNQPQHF. The CDR3, as DNA: TGTGCCAGCAGCTTAAGTGCGGGGGGCATATATAGCAATCAGCCCCAGCATTTT.